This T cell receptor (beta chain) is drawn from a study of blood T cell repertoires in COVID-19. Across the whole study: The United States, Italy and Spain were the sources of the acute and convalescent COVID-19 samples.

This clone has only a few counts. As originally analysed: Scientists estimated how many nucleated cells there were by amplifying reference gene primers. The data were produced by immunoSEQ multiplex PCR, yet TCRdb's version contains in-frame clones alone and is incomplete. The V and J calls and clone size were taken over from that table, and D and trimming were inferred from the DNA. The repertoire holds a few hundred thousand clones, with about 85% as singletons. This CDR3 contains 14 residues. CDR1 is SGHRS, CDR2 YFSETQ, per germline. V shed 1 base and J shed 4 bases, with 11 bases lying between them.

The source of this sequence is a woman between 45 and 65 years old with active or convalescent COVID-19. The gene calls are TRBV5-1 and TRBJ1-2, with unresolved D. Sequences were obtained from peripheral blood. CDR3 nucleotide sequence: TGCGCCAGCAGCTTGAACAGCAGGTCCTATGGCTACACCTTC. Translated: CASSLNSRSYGYTF.